The rows below give T cell receptor beta chains drawn from one sample of a study of blood T cell repertoires in COVID-19. The assay was immunoSEQ multiplex PCR, and TCRdb's table has in-frame clones only and misses some. The data hold over 95,000 clones, with 80% to 90% observed a single time. Source material: peripheral blood. The receptors were gathered from a human donor with acute or convalescent COVID-19. The donor label of this sample is uncertain. The CDR3 runs from the conserved cysteine through the conserved F or W. A D gene is named only where the DNA matches it firmly. Expanded clones are given a class, and other clones once, few, many or no size at all.

v_call	j_call	clone_size	d_call	cdr3_nt	cdr3_aa
TRBV18	TRBJ1-3	.	TRBD1	TGTGCCAGCTCACCAGGGGACAGTTACTTCTCTGGAAACACCATATATTTT	CASSPGDSYFSGNTIYF
TRBV3-1/TRBV3-2	TRBJ2-7	.	TRBD2	TGTGCCAGCAGCCCCTCGGATAGCGGGGGGGCCGACCCTATCTATTGGGAGCAGTACTTC	CASSPSDSGGADPIYWEQYF
TRBV12-3/TRBV12-4	TRBJ1-2	.	.	TGTGCCAGCAGTCGACGTCAGGTTGGCTACACCTTC	CASSRRQVGYTF
TRBV19	TRBJ2-6	.	.	TGTGCCAGTAGTATCAGGGTGGCTGGGGCCAACGTCCTGACTTTC	CASSIRVAGANVLTF
TRBV5-6	TRBJ2-7	.	TRBD2	TGTGCCAGCAGCCCACCAGGACTAGCGGGGTTTCAATACGAGCAGTACTTC	CASSPPGLAGFQYEQYF
TRBV2	TRBJ1-2	.	.	TGTGCCAGCAGTCGTCAGGGTTATGGCTACACCTTC	CASSRQGYGYTF
TRBV6-4	TRBJ2-1	.	TRBD2	TGTGCCAGCAGTGGTTCGGCTAGCGGGAGAAGGCAGTTCTTC	CASSGSASGRRQFF
TRBV4-3	TRBJ2-1	once	.	TGCGCCAGCAGCCATCTTGAGGGAAACAATGAGCAGTTCTTC	CASSHLEGNNEQFF
TRBV28	TRBJ2-7	.	.	TGTGCCAGCCGTAGCATATGGTACGAGCAGTACTTC	CASRSIWYEQYF
TRBV19	TRBJ1-5	.	.	TGTGCCAGTAGTATGGGCCAGGGGCCGGACCCCCAGCATTTT	CASSMGQGPDPQHF
TRBV6-2/TRBV6-3	TRBJ1-1	few	.	TGTGCCAGCAGCGGACGGGGCACTGAAGCTTTCTTT	CASSGRGTEAFF
TRBV5-8	TRBJ1-5	.	TRBD1	TGTGCCAGCAGTTTAAAACAGGGGGGACAGCCCCAGCATTTT	CASSLKQGGQPQHF
TRBV7-2	TRBJ1-2	once	TRBD1	TGTGCCAGCAGCCGGGACAGGGACGTGTCTGGCTACACCTTC	CASSRDRDVSGYTF
TRBV7-2	TRBJ1-4	.	.	TGTGCCAGCAGCACTATAACAACTAATGAAAAACTGTTTTTT	CASSTITTNEKLFF
TRBV11-2	TRBJ2-3	.	TRBD2	TGTGCCAGCAGCTTAGAGGGGTTACTAGCGGGACCCACAGATACGCAGTATTTT	CASSLEGLLAGPTDTQYF
TRBV19	TRBJ1-5	.	.	TGTGCCAGTAGTCACTATAGCAATCAGCCCCAGCATTTT	CASSHYSNQPQHF
TRBV7-8	TRBJ1-1	.	.	TGTGCCAGCAGCTATACGGGGAACACTGAAGCTTTCTTT	CASSYTGNTEAFF
TRBV24-1	TRBJ1-2	once	TRBD1	TGTGCCACCAGTGATTCGACCCTCGGACAGGGGTATGGCTACACCTTC	CATSDSTLGQGYGYTF
TRBV18	TRBJ2-5	.	TRBD1	TGTGCCAGCTCACCAAGGCAGGGGGAAGAGACCCAGTACTTC	CASSPRQGEETQYF
TRBV10-3	TRBJ2-5	.	.	TGTGCCATCAGTCCCCAAGTTACGACAGAAACGGGAGAGACCCAGTACTTC	CAISPQVTTETGETQYF
TRBV27	TRBJ1-6	.	.	TGTGCCAGGCCACCGGGACATATTAATTCACCCCTCCACTTT	CARPPGHINSPLHF
TRBV7-2	TRBJ1-5	.	.	TGTGCCAGCAGCATTAGCGCGGGGGCAGATCAGCCCCAGCATTTT	CASSISAGADQPQHF
TRBV7-8	TRBJ1-2	.	TRBD1	TGTGCCAGCACCATTTCAGGGGACAGGGGGCCTAGACTCTATGGCTACACCTTC	CASTISGDRGPRLYGYTF
TRBV5-8	TRBJ2-7	.	TRBD2	TGTGCCAGATCCGGACTAGCGGGCGTCGAAGAGCAGTACTTC	CARSGLAGVEEQYF
TRBV27	TRBJ1-5	.	TRBD1	TGTGCCAGCAAAGCCACGGACAGGTACCATAGCAGGAATCAGCCCCAGCATTTT	CASKATDRYHSRNQPQHF
TRBV3-1/TRBV3-2	TRBJ1-2	.	.	TGTGCCAGCAGCCAACCCAGGGGTTCGAACTATGGCTACACCTTC	CASSQPRGSNYGYTF
TRBV15	TRBJ1-2	.	.	TGTGCCACCGGTCTAGGGGAAAGGAACTATGGCTACACCTTC	CATGLGERNYGYTF
TRBV6-4	TRBJ2-7	.	TRBD1	TGTGCCAGCAGTGCCCTTGGGCAGGGGGCCCACGAGCAGTACTTC	CASSALGQGAHEQYF
TRBV5-5	TRBJ1-4	.	.	TGTGCCAGCAGCTTGGGACAGGTCCGTAATGAAAAACTGTTTTTT	CASSLGQVRNEKLFF
TRBV27	TRBJ1-6	.	.	TGTGCCAGCAGTAGGGGCCAGGGAGGTTCACCCCTCCACTTT	CASSRGQGGSPLHF
TRBV28	TRBJ1-1	.	TRBD1	TGTGCCAGCAGTTTACTGGGGGACAGGACTGAAGCTTTCTTT	CASSLLGDRTEAFF
TRBV10-1	TRBJ1-1	.	.	TGCGCCAGCATGTATAGGGGCCGTATGAACACTGAAGCTTTCTTT	CASMYRGRMNTEAFF
TRBV11-2	TRBJ1-1	.	.	TGTGCCAGCAGCCCGCGACAATTGAACACTGAAGCTTTCTTT	CASSPRQLNTEAFF
TRBV7-2	TRBJ1-2	.	TRBD1	TGTGCCAGCAGCTTAGTTGGGGCAAGGGGGCAATATGGCTACACCTTC	CASSLVGARGQYGYTF
TRBV30	TRBJ2-5	once	TRBD2	TGTGCCTGGAGTTATACGGGAGGGCCGGGGGAGACCCAGTACTTC	CAWSYTGGPGETQYF
TRBV29-1	TRBJ1-2	.	TRBD1	TGCAGCGCCCTGGACAGGGGGGAAACCTATGGCTACACCTTC	CSALDRGETYGYTF
TRBV30	TRBJ1-4	.	.	TGTGCCTGGAGTGTAGGAGGTTATGAAAAACTGTTTTTT	CAWSVGGYEKLFF
TRBV2	TRBJ2-4	.	TRBD2	TGTGCCAGCAGTGAATACGGGGGGGCCAAAAACATTCAGTACTTC	CASSEYGGAKNIQYF
TRBV3-1/TRBV3-2	TRBJ2-2	.	.	TGTGCCAGCAGCCACACTGGGGAGCTGTTTTTT	CASSHTGELFF
TRBV28	TRBJ2-2	.	TRBD1	TGTGCCAGCAGGGTTGACAACAGGGGAGTTTACGGGGAGCTGTTTTTT	CASRVDNRGVYGELFF
TRBV4-3	TRBJ1-2	.	TRBD1	TGCGCCAGCAGCCGGGCACAGGGGGGATTGCACTATGGCTACACCTTC	CASSRAQGGLHYGYTF
TRBV6-5	TRBJ1-1	.	.	TGTGCCAGCGGCCCAAGTGATCGAGGGACTGAAGCTTTCTTT	CASGPSDRGTEAFF
TRBV30	TRBJ1-4	.	TRBD1	TGTGCCTGGAGTTATGTGGGACAGGGAAATGAAAAACTGTTTTTT	CAWSYVGQGNEKLFF
TRBV11-3	TRBJ2-2	.	TRBD2	TGTGCCAGCAGCTTACGTGCGGGAGGGAACACCGGGGAGCTGTTTTTT	CASSLRAGGNTGELFF
TRBV6-5	TRBJ1-1	once	.	TGTGCCAGCACCCACCCCAAAGGGAGGGATGGAAACGCTTTCTTT	CASTHPKGRDGNAFF
TRBV30	TRBJ1-3	.	.	TGTGCCTGGCGTAGGGGAACAGGAAACACCATATATTTT	CAWRRGTGNTIYF
TRBV7-6	TRBJ2-1	once	.	TGTGCCAGCAGCTTGGGACTGCCCCAAGAGCAGTTCTTC	CASSLGLPQEQFF
TRBV7-2	TRBJ2-5	.	.	TGTGCCAGCAGCTTAGCGGAGTGGGAAGAGACCCAGTACTTC	CASSLAEWEETQYF
TRBV19	TRBJ2-7	once	TRBD1	TGTGCCAGTAGCTTCCCAGGGGGCACGGGCGAGCAGTACTTC	CASSFPGGTGEQYF
TRBV11-1	TRBJ2-1	.	.	TGTGCCAGCAGCTTAGCCGGGAGCAGGTACAATGAGCAGTTCTTC	CASSLAGSRYNEQFF
TRBV19	TRBJ2-1	.	TRBD2	TGTGCCAGTAGTAGATATAGACTAGCGGGTTCCACCCTAGACAATGAGCAGTTCTTC	CASSRYRLAGSTLDNEQFF
TRBV27	TRBJ2-1	.	TRBD2	TGTGCCAGCAGTCCCCGGGCTAGCGGGAGGAGGGATGAGCAGTTCTTC	CASSPRASGRRDEQFF
TRBV28	TRBJ2-7	once	TRBD1	TGTGCCAGCAGATCTGGGACAGGGGGTCAAGAGCAGTACTTC	CASRSGTGGQEQYF
TRBV7-2	TRBJ2-7	few	TRBD2	TGTGCCAGCAGCCGCGGGACTAGGCTCTCCGAGCAGTACTTC	CASSRGTRLSEQYF
TRBV10-3	TRBJ1-5	.	.	TGTGCCATCAGTGAGCAACAGGTGAATCAGCCCCAGCATTTT	CAISEQQVNQPQHF
TRBV27	TRBJ1-5	.	.	TGTGCCAGCAGTAAAGGGTCGGGGATGGCACCCCAGCATTTT	CASSKGSGMAPQHF
TRBV30	TRBJ1-5	.	TRBD1	TGTGCCTGGAGTCCCCCAGACAGGGGCTATCAGCCCCAGCATTTT	CAWSPPDRGYQPQHF
TRBV7-2	TRBJ2-7	.	.	TGTGCCAGCAGCTTACCCACCCTAACCTACGAGCAGTACTTC	CASSLPTLTYEQYF
TRBV30	TRBJ1-6	few	.	TGTGCCTGGAGGGGCAGGGAAGTAGATTCACCCCTCCACTTT	CAWRGREVDSPLHF